The 27 T cell receptor beta chains in this list originate from one sample, sequenced in a study of PD-L1 blockade in urothelial cancer. Clones were read by immunoSEQ multiplex PCR, and TCRdb kept only the in-frame ones, dropping some. The sample carries fewer than 75,000 clones, around four fifths recorded once. The source material was PBMCs, sampled around atezolizumab (anti-PD-L1) treatment. Every receptor here comes from a man between 65 and 85 years old with urothelial cancer.

V and J are TRBV28 and TRBJ1-4; 8 bases match TRBD1. The junction had 18 bases not matched to a gene; V was cut back by 5 bases and J by 10 bases. The CDR3 is 17 amino acids. Germline values: CDR1 MDHEN, CDR2 SYDVKM. The CDR3 DNA reads TGTGCCAGCAGTGTCAACAGGGGGAGTAATGAATGGGGAAAACTGTTTTTT. Translating gives CASSVNRGSNEWGKLFF.

The V call is TRBV27, the J call TRBJ2-3, with a possible D match to TRBD2 (6 bases). Trimming left V 10 bases short and J 1 base short, with 12 bases between. The germline V gene has CDR1 MNHEY and CDR2 SMNVEV (reference sequence). The CDR3 consists of 13 residues. CDR3 DNA: TGTGCCACCAGGCGGGGTGGCACAGATACGCAGTATTTT. Encoded protein: CATRRGGTDTQYF.

CDR3 nucleotides: TGTGCCAGCAGCTTACGCGGGAGCCTCTACGAGCAGTACTTC. Translating gives CASSLRGSLYEQYF. The chain carries TRBV11-2 and TRBJ2-7; TRBD2 matches 7 bases. Unmatched junction bases numbered 4, after V lost 2 bases and J lost 3 bases. Germline V gene sequence: CDR1 SGHAT, CDR2 FQNNGV. This CDR3 is 14 amino acids long.

This rearrangement joins TRBV6-5 to TRBJ2-5; TRBD2 matches 11 bases. Germline V gives CDR1 MNHEY, CDR2 SVGAGI. V lost 6 bases, J lost 8 bases, and 11 bases stayed unmatched. The CDR3 has 15 residues. Written as DNA, the CDR3 is TGTGCCAGCAGGAGCGGGACTAGCGGATTATTTACCCAGTACTTC. Translated: CASRSGTSGLFTQYF.

J is TRBJ2-3 and V is TRBV7-3; D is perhaps TRBD2 (6 bases). Germline V gene lookup returns CDR1 SGHTA and CDR2 FQGTGA. Trimming took off 2 bases at V and 3 bases at J, with 30 bases between the two ends. This CDR3 contains 21 residues. In DNA, the CDR3 is TGTGCCAGCAGCTTATTACCCCGAGATCTTTCTAAAAGCGGAGGGACAGATACGCAGTATTTT. As protein: CASSLLPRDLSKSGGTDTQYF.

The rearrangement uses TRBV19 and TRBJ2-1; 10 bases agree with TRBD2. Germline CDR1 is LNHDA and CDR2 is SQIVND (reference sequence). J gave up 3 bases and V 2 bases, and 4 bases lay outside the gene matches. This CDR3 has 16 amino acids. CDR3 sequence (DNA): TGTGCCAGTAGTATATTGTCTAGCGGGAGCTACAATGAGCAGTTCTTC. Amino acids: CASSILSSGSYNEQFF. Using reference TRBV19 and TRBJ2-1 for the parts outside the CDR3, the full variable domain is DGGITQSPKYLFRKEGQNVTLSCEQNLNHDAMYWYRQDPGQGLRLIYYSQIVNDFQKGDIAEGYSVSREKKESFPLTVTSAQKNPTAFYLCASSILSSGSYNEQFFGPGTRLTVL.

This clone occurred a few times. The rearrangement links TRBV19 to TRBJ1-2; D is unclear. The V end lost 7 bases, the J end lost 4 bases, and 10 bases lay between the germline ends. The CDR3 runs to 12 residues. Germline V gene lookup returns CDR1 LNHDA and CDR2 SQIVND (reference sequence). CDR3 nucleotide sequence: TGTGCCAGTATCGCAGGAACCTATGGCTACACCTTC. The encoded protein is CASIAGTYGYTF.

In this sample, this clone turned up once. The chain recombines TRBV6-4 with TRBJ2-1; perhaps TRBD2 as D (5 bases). The CDR3 spans 14 residues. V was cut by 0 bases and J by 6 bases, with 9 bases left in between. Germline lookup yields CDR1 MRHNA and CDR2 SNTAGT. CDR3 DNA sequence: TGTGCCAGCAGTGACTCCGGACTCCCCAATGAGCAGTTCTTC. Translation gives CASSDSGLPNEQFF.

J is TRBJ1-2 and V is TRBV12-5; 7 bases match TRBD1. The germline CDR1 and CDR2 sequences are LGHNT and FRNRAP. The V segment lost 1 base and the J segment 2 bases; nucleotides outside the gene matches: 1. The CDR3 runs to 14 residues. Written as DNA, the CDR3 is TGTGCTAGTGGTTTGGGGGACAGCAACTATGGCTACACCTTC. It codes for CASGLGDSNYGYTF.

CDR3 region: CASSIRRGASGNTIYF. Written as DNA, the CDR3 is TGTGCCAGTTCGATTAGACGGGGAGCCTCTGGAAACACCATATATTTT. The chain links TRBV7-8 to TRBJ1-3; D is unresolved. The CDR3 loop spans 16 amino acids. Between the trimmed V and J ends, which lost 9 bases and 0 bases, there was a span of 18 bases. The germline gives CDR1 SGHVS, CDR2 FQNEAQ.

The chain links TRBV29-1 to TRBJ2-1, with D unresolved. The CDR3 totals 12 residues. Trimming cost V 4 bases and J 6 bases, with 10 bases left between them. CDR1 SQVTM and CDR2 ANQGSEA come from the germline V gene. CDR3 in amino acids: CSVVEVLNEQFF. CDR3 DNA sequence: TGCAGCGTTGTCGAGGTTCTCAATGAGCAGTTCTTC.

The chain is built from TRBV10-3 and TRBJ2-2; 11 nucleotides match TRBD1. The CDR3 runs to 16 residues. V lost 6 bases to trimming and J lost 6 bases; unmatched junction nucleotides: 9. CDR1 and CDR2 from the germline V gene are ENHRY and SYGVKD. The DNA of the CDR3 is TGTGCCATCAGCGGCCCCGGGACAGGGGGGGCCGGGGAGCTGTTTTTT. It encodes CAISGPGTGGAGELFF.

The chain combines TRBV29-1 with TRBJ2-3, with D unclear. This CDR3 has 10 amino acids. V lost 3 bases to trimming and J lost 12 bases, with 10 bases between them. Germline V gene lookup returns CDR1 SQVTM and CDR2 ANQGSEA. Here the CDR3 DNA reads TGCAGCGTTGAGGGCAGGCCACAGTATTTT. Translated, it gives CSVEGRPQYF.

This clone was seen more than once but under ten times. The CDR3 spells CAISEAGTAYF. CDR3 DNA: TGTGCCATCAGTGAAGCCGGGACAGCTTACTTC. This chain uses TRBV10-3 with TRBJ2-7; TRBD1 aligns across 7 bases. The CDR3 totals 11 residues. V shed 3 bases and J 13 bases; nucleotides not matched to a gene: 6. Germline V gives CDR1 ENHRY, CDR2 SYGVKD.

This clone was seen once. The rearrangement links TRBV6-1 to TRBJ1-2; tentative D call: TRBD1 (5 bases). This CDR3 spans 15 amino acids. The V gene lost 4 bases and the J gene lost 4 bases, with 16 bases spanning the gap. Germline lookup yields CDR1 MNHNS and CDR2 SASEGT. The CDR3 loop reads CASSAQGTGLYGYTF. The CDR3 nucleotides read TGTGCCAGCAGTGCTCAGGGTACGGGCCTCTATGGCTACACCTTC.

This rearrangement joins TRBV10-2 to TRBJ2-2; 12 bases fit TRBD2. CDR1 and CDR2 (germline): WSHSY, SAAADI. This CDR3 has 15 residues. The junction had 2 bases not matched to a gene; V was cut back by 5 bases and J by 4 bases. The CDR3 DNA is TGCGCCAGCAGTCTAGCGGGAGGGGGCACCGGGGAGCTGTTTTTT. Protein sequence: CASSLAGGGTGELFF.

CDR3 residues: CASRQGAEETQYF. Here the CDR3 DNA reads TGCGCCAGCCGACAGGGGGCCGAAGAGACCCAGTACTTC. This chain connects TRBV5-1 to TRBJ2-5; 10 nucleotides match TRBD1. Losses at the gene ends were 7 bases for V and 3 bases for J; bases not matched to a gene: 3. This CDR3 has 13 residues. Germline-derived CDR1 and CDR2 are SGHRS and YFSETQ.

This clone was recorded at least ten times. This chain links TRBV4-1 with TRBJ2-7; 9 bases are a match to TRBD1. Germline CDR1 is MGHRA and CDR2 is YSYEKL. This CDR3 is 15 amino acids long. Losses at the gene ends were 4 bases for V and 6 bases for J; bases not matched to a gene: 10. The CDR3 region has the DNA TGCGCCAGCAGCCCCTACAGGGGGCGAGATGGCGAGCAGTACTTC. Its protein is CASSPYRGRDGEQYF.

This chain joins TRBV18 and TRBJ2-3, with 15 bases fitting TRBD2. This CDR3 spans 17 amino acids. The germline CDR1 and CDR2 sequences are KGHSH and LQKENI. Losses at the gene ends were 5 bases for V and 3 bases for J; bases not matched to a gene: 6. CDR3 region: CASSSRTSGRGTDTQYF. The CDR3 coding sequence is TGTGCCAGCTCATCGAGGACTAGCGGGAGGGGGACAGATACGCAGTATTTT.

This clone came up a few times. The rearrangement joins TRBV5-4 to TRBJ2-3; TRBD2 matches 7 bases. Germline V gives CDR1 SGHNT, CDR2 YYREEE (reference sequence). CDR3 size: 16 residues. V gave up 2 bases and J gave up 0 bases; unmatched junction bases: 6. The CDR3 reads CASSFHLSGSTDTQYF. The CDR3 DNA sequence: TGTGCCAGCAGCTTCCATCTTAGCGGGAGCACAGATACGCAGTATTTT.

CDR3 DNA: TGTGCCACACTAGCGGGAGGTCAGGAGTCTAGCACAGATACGCAGTATTTT. This encodes CATLAGGQESSTDTQYF. V is TRBV7-8 and J is TRBJ2-3; TRBD2 matches 12 bases. The CDR3 contains 17 residues. The junction had 11 bases not matched to a gene; V was cut back by 10 bases and J by 0 bases. Germline CDR1 and CDR2: SGHVS and FQNEAQ.

CDR3 region: CASSLEFYEQFF. The CDR3 bases are TGCGCCAGCAGCTTGGAATTCTATGAGCAGTTCTTC. V and J are TRBV5-1 and TRBJ2-1; D unresolved. Looked up from germline, CDR1 is SGHRS and CDR2 is YFSETQ. V was cut by 0 bases and J by 8 bases, with 6 bases left in between. The CDR3 contains 12 residues.

J is TRBJ1-2 and V is TRBV19; 11 nucleotides align to TRBD1. CDR3 length equals 14 residues. Trimming at V came to 6 bases and at J to 4 bases, leaving 4 bases not matched to a gene. Germline CDR1 and CDR2: LNHDA and SQIVND (reference sequence). The CDR3 here is CASSTGQGGYGYTF. CDR3 nucleotides: TGTGCCAGTAGCACGGGACAGGGGGGCTATGGCTACACCTTC.

The chain joins TRBV10-3 to TRBJ2-1, with a weak D call TRBD2 (6 bases). V was shortened by 6 bases and J by 0 bases, with 9 bases between the two germline ends. The V gene's germline CDR1 is ENHRY and CDR2 SYGVKD. This CDR3 is built from 14 residues. The CDR3 reads CAIRGGGSYNEQFF. CDR3 bases: TGTGCCATCAGGGGAGGCGGCTCCTACAATGAGCAGTTCTTC.

This clone came up once. This chain joins TRBV5-1 and TRBJ2-5; TRBD2 matches 7 bases. Germline V gives CDR1 SGHRS, CDR2 YFSETQ. This CDR3 is built from 14 residues. V trimming: 6 bases; J trimming: 3 bases; junction bases outside the gene matches: 8. CDR3 bases: TGCGCCAGCAACCAACTTGGGGGGGAAGAGACCCAGTACTTC. Protein product: CASNQLGGEETQYF. The variable domain in full, with the rest retrieved from reference TRBV5-1 and TRBJ2-5, is KAGVTQTPRYLIKTRGQQVTLSCSPISGHRSVSWYQQTPGQGLQFLFEYFSETQRNKGNFPGRFSGRQFSNSRSEMNVSTLELGDSALYLCASNQLGGEETQYFGPGTRLLVL.

The rearrangement uses TRBV7-7 and TRBJ2-7; no definite D call. The J call may be in error: the DNA end matches TRBJ2-1 better. The CDR3 spans 14 residues. Per the germline V gene, CDR1 is SSHAT and CDR2 is FNYEAQ (reference sequence). DNA of the CDR3: TGTGCCAGCAGCTTAGCGCCCGGGTATGGGGAGCAGTTCTTC. Its translation is CASSLAPGYGEQFF.

The chain is built from TRBV11-2 and TRBJ2-1; D call uncertain. The germline V gene has CDR1 SGHAT and CDR2 FQNNGV. V was clipped by 5 bases and J by 1 base, with 6 bases between them. This CDR3 contains 13 residues. In nucleotides, the CDR3 is TGTGCCAGCAGCGTGACATCCTACAATGAGCAGTTCTTC. Translated: CASSVTSYNEQFF. The full variable domain, rest sourced from reference TRBV11-2 and TRBJ2-1, is EAGVAQSPRYKIIEKRQSVAFWCNPISGHATLYWYQQILGQGPKLLIQFQNNGVVDDSQLPKDRFSAERLKGVDSTLKIQPAKLEDSAVYLCASSVTSYNEQFFGPGTRLTVL.